The rows below give T cell receptor beta chains drawn from one sample of a study of early T cells in non-severe SARS-CoV-2 infection. TCRdb re-derived calls from the 5' RACE reads in MiXCR, one entry per CDR3 protein. The sample contains about 80,000 distinct CDR3 sequences, 9.5% to 15% of which appear only once. Source material: whole blood. The receptors derive from an adult who was a healthcare worker with PCR-confirmed SARS-CoV-2 infection or an uninfected control (not recorded which). Both conserved end residues are part of each CDR3. A D gene is named only where the DNA matches it firmly. Clone size is shown for a subset of rows, as once, few, many or a class of expanded clone.

j_gene | d_gene | v_gene | abundance | len | CDR3nt | CDR3aa
TRBJ1-4 | NA | TRBV29-1 | few | 13 | TGCAGCGCCTTGGAGGGCGATGGTGAAAAACTGTTTTTT | CSALEGDGEKLFF
TRBJ1-2 | NA | TRBV6-6 | NA | 14 | TGTGCCAGCAGTTACTCGAATATTGGTTATGGCTACACCTTC | CASSYSNIGYGYTF
TRBJ1-1 | NA | TRBV5-1 | many | 13 | TGCGCCAGCAAAGATAACATGAACACTGAAGCTTTCTTT | CASKDNMNTEAFF
TRBJ2-7 | NA | TRBV28 | NA | 12 | TGTGCCAGCAGTGGACAGACCTACGAGCAGTACTTC | CASSGQTYEQYF
TRBJ1-3 | NA | TRBV25-1 | many | 14 | TGTGCCAGCAGTATACAGGGTTCTGGAAACACCATATATTTT | CASSIQGSGNTIYF
TRBJ1-2 | NA | TRBV10-3 | few | 13 | TGTGCCATCAGTCGGGAGGGGAACTATGGCTACACCTTC | CAISREGNYGYTF
TRBJ1-5 | NA | TRBV2 | NA | 14 | TGTGCCAGCAGTGCGGGGGGCATCAATCAGCCCCAGCATTTT | CASSAGGINQPQHF
TRBJ2-3 | NA | TRBV6-2/TRBV6-3 | NA | 15 | TGTGCCAGCAGTTACTCTGGATCGGCGGGAGATACGCAGTATTTT | CASSYSGSAGDTQYF
TRBJ2-1 | TRBD2 | TRBV6-2/TRBV6-3 | many | 14 | TGTGCCAGCAGAGGACTAGCGGGAGGTAATGAGCAGTTCTTC | CASRGLAGGNEQFF
TRBJ2-5 | NA | TRBV28 | few | 14 | TGTGCCAGCAGCTCCTCGCTCAGACAAGAGACCCAGTACTTC | CASSSSLRQETQYF
TRBJ1-1 | NA | TRBV29-1 | many | 11 | TGCAGCATCATGTCGTCGGGGGAAGCTTTCTTT | CSIMSSGEAFF
TRBJ1-6 | NA | TRBV18 | few | 13 | TGTGCCAGCTCACCATACAGTAATTCACCCCTCCACTTT | CASSPYSNSPLHF
TRBJ2-5 | TRBD2 | TRBV20-1 | many | 15 | TGCAGTGCACATAGGACACTAGCGCGGAAAGAGACCCAGTACTTC | CSAHRTLARKETQYF
TRBJ2-7 | TRBD1 | TRBV20-1 | few | 12 | TGCAGTGTCAGGTCAGGGGGCTACGAGCAGTACTTC | CSVRSGGYEQYF
TRBJ2-7 | NA | TRBV7-2 | many | 15 | TGTGCCAGCAGCGGAACCGACGGGATCGGCGACGAGCAGTACTTC | CASSGTDGIGDEQYF
TRBJ2-7 | TRBD1 | TRBV20-1 | many | 13 | TGCAGTGCTAGAAGGGACAGTTCCTACGAGCAGTACTTC | CSARRDSSYEQYF
TRBJ2-1 | NA | TRBV20-1 | few | 12 | TGCAGTGCTAGAGCCGTCAGCGATGAGCAGTTCTTC | CSARAVSDEQFF
TRBJ1-5 | NA | TRBV27 | NA | 14 | TGTGCCAGCAGTTTTTCACAGTTTAATCAGCCCCAGCATTTT | CASSFSQFNQPQHF
TRBJ1-2 | NA | TRBV24-1 | many | 15 | TGTGCCACCAGTGATGATGGAGCTTCCAACTATGGCTACACCTTC | CATSDDGASNYGYTF
TRBJ1-5 | NA | TRBV18 | many | 16 | TGTGCCAGCTCACCACCGGACCTATACCCGAATCAGCCCCAGCATTTT | CASSPPDLYPNQPQHF
TRBJ2-7 | NA | TRBV28 | many | 12 | TGTGCCAGCAGAGGGGCCTCCTACGAGCAGTACTTC | CASRGASYEQYF
TRBJ2-2 | NA | TRBV7-9 | NA | 14 | TGTGCCAGCAGCTCCGACAGCCCCGCCGGGGAGCTGTTTTTT | CASSSDSPAGELFF
TRBJ1-4 | NA | TRBV5-4 | NA | 15 | TGTGCCAGCAGCTTGCTCGGGGCCGAGGAAGAAAAACTGTTTTTT | CASSLLGAEEEKLFF
TRBJ2-3 | TRBD2 | TRBV12-3/TRBV12-4 | few | 17 | TGTGCCAGCAGTTCTGTTAGCGGGCGCCCTAGCACAGATACGCAGTATTTT | CASSSVSGRPSTDTQYF
TRBJ2-1 | TRBD2 | TRBV5-1 | NA | 15 | TGCGCCAGCAGCTTGGCTAGCGGAAGCTTCAATGCGCAGTTCTTC | CASSLASGSFNAQFF
TRBJ2-5 | TRBD1 | TRBV18 | few | 15 | TGTGCCAGCTCATTTGGATCAGGGGGCCGAGAGACCCAGTACTTC | CASSFGSGGRETQYF
TRBJ1-4 | NA | TRBV5-6 | NA | 14 | TGTGCCAGCAGCTTGGGACAGCTAAATGAAAAACTGTTTTTT | CASSLGQLNEKLFF
TRBJ2-3 | NA | TRBV28 | NA | 14 | TGTGCCACCTCGGGGGCGGGAAGCACAGATACGCAGTATTTT | CATSGAGSTDTQYF
TRBJ1-1 | NA | TRBV12-3/TRBV12-4 | many | 12 | TGTGCCAGCAGTTTACCTGGTGCTGAAGCTTTCTTT | CASSLPGAEAFF
TRBJ2-2 | TRBD2 | TRBV6-2/TRBV6-3 | NA | 16 | TGTGCCAGCAGTTGGGGGACTAGCGGGTACCCCGGGGAGCTGTTTTTT | CASSWGTSGYPGELFF
TRBJ2-7 | NA | TRBV7-8 | many | 14 | TGTGCCAGCAGCTCCCCAAGGTCCACGGGCGAGCAGTACTTC | CASSSPRSTGEQYF
TRBJ1-4 | NA | TRBV4-2 | many | 14 | TGTGCCAGCAGCCAAGTTCGGTCTAATGAAAAACTGTTTTTT | CASSQVRSNEKLFF
TRBJ2-5 | NA | TRBV12-3/TRBV12-4 | NA | 14 | TGTGCCAGCAGATCAGGGAGTTTCCAAGAGACCCAGTACTTC | CASRSGSFQETQYF
TRBJ2-3 | TRBD1 | TRBV6-2/TRBV6-3 | many | 15 | TGTGCCAGCAGTCCGGGACAGGGGGACACAGATACGCAGTATTTT | CASSPGQGDTDTQYF
TRBJ1-1 | NA | TRBV3-1 | few | 13 | TGTGCCAGCAGCTCTATACCGTACACTGAAGCTTTCTTT | CASSSIPYTEAFF
TRBJ1-1 | NA | TRBV7-2 | few | 15 | TGTGCCAGCAGCTTAGGTCCGGTTATGAACACTGAAGCTTTCTTT | CASSLGPVMNTEAFF
TRBJ2-1 | NA | TRBV10-2 | NA | 15 | TGCGCCTCTTCCACGGTAGCGGATTACTACAATGAGCAGTTCTTC | CASSTVADYYNEQFF
TRBJ2-1 | TRBD2 | TRBV4-2 | NA | 17 | TGTGCCAGCAGCCAACCTTCGGCGGGGGTTTTCTACAATGAGCAGTTCTTC | CASSQPSAGVFYNEQFF
TRBJ1-1 | NA | TRBV12-3/TRBV12-4 | many | 12 | TGTGCCAGCAGTTTACGGGAAACTGAAGCTTTCTTT | CASSLRETEAFF
TRBJ2-3 | TRBD2 | TRBV12-3/TRBV12-4 | NA | 15 | TGTGCCAGCAGACGTGGACTAGGAAGCACAGATACGCAGTATTTT | CASRRGLGSTDTQYF
TRBJ2-7 | NA | TRBV4-3 | few | 14 | TGCGCCAGCAGCCGTTGGGCAGAAAATTACGAGCAGTACTTC | CASSRWAENYEQYF
TRBJ1-5 | NA | TRBV28 | few | 12 | TGTGCCAGCAGTTCCTCCTATCAGCCCCAGCATTTT | CASSSSYQPQHF
TRBJ2-3 | NA | TRBV18 | NA | 14 | TGTGCCAGCTCACACGGGACTTTTACAGATACGCAGTATTTT | CASSHGTFTDTQYF
TRBJ1-1 | NA | TRBV7-2 | many | 13 | TGTGCCAGCAGCGCAAGTTGGAACACTGAAGCTTTCTTT | CASSASWNTEAFF
TRBJ1-1 | NA | TRBV4-2 | few | 13 | TGTGCCAGCGGATATTCCAGGGCTACTGAAGCTTTCTTT | CASGYSRATEAFF
TRBJ2-7 | TRBD1 | TRBV2 | many | 14 | TGTGCCAGCAGAGTGTGGACAGGGGAGGTCGAGCAGTACTTC | CASRVWTGEVEQYF
TRBJ2-1 | TRBD1 | TRBV12-3/TRBV12-4 | many | 17 | TGTGCCAGCAGCACCCGCCTCGGACAGGGGTCGGGTCGGGAGCAGTTCTTC | CASSTRLGQGSGREQFF
TRBJ2-7 | TRBD1 | TRBV7-6 | many | 13 | TGTGCCAGCAGCCGTAACAGGGGCGACGAGCAGTACTTC | CASSRNRGDEQYF